The sample holds a few counts of the clone carrying this T cell receptor (beta chain). The antigen is not known. The study ran its PCR with 60 Vbeta and 13 Jbeta primers. TCRdb keeps only in-frame clones here, not all; method: immunoSEQ multiplex PCR. Among about 160,000 clones listed, about 71% were seen once. The V gene's germline CDR1 is MDHEN and CDR2 SYDVKM. The CDR3 is 15 residues long. V shed 10 bases and J shed 2 bases, with 18 bases lying between them. The data are from a study of cytomegalovirus exposure and HLA in healthy donors. Findings and caveats of the study: An analysis was carried out later, and it reportedly showed fewer N-insertions in an Asian-associated ancestry cluster than the roughly 670-donor mean.

The V and J genes are TRBV28 and TRBJ1-5, with D perhaps matching TRBD1 (5 bases). This receptor was taken from a woman between 25 and 40 years old in good health and CMV-seronegative. Specimen: PBMCs. CDR3 DNA sequence: TGTGCCACAACGGTCGGGGGTGGGGGCAATCAGCCCCAGCATTTT. Translated, it gives CATTVGGGGNQPQHF.